Each of the 30 T cell receptor beta chains below was sequenced from the same sample in a study of T cells in Graves' hyperthyroidism and ophthalmopathy. Amplification targeted TCR beta CDR3 regions from RNA transcripts. In the first-round RT-PCR of the TCR CDR3, the HTBI primer set was used. TCRdb reanalysed the multiplex PCR reads using MiXCR and keeps one entry per CDR3 protein. The sample contains 300,000 to 450,000 distinct CDR3 sequences, 15% of which appear only once. Sequencing used blood. The receptors derive from a woman in her thirties with Graves' hyperthyroidism.

The sample holds a few counts of this clonotype. The chain uses TRBV6-5 and TRBJ1-4; D gene unclear. This CDR3 is 14 amino acids long. Germline V lookup: CDR1 MNHEY, CDR2 SVGAGI. Trimming cost V 2 bases and J 4 bases, with 8 bases left between them. CDR3 nucleotide sequence: TGTGCCAGCAGTTACGATTGGGGTAATGAAAAACTGTTTTTT. Translated: CASSYDWGNEKLFF.

This clonotype was seen many times. This rearrangement joins TRBV5-4 to TRBJ2-1, with D possibly being TRBD1 or TRBD2 (6 bases each). Trimming took 4 bases from V and 7 from J, leaving 9 bases between them. Germline lookup yields CDR1 SGHNT and CDR2 YYREEE (reference sequence). The CDR3 covers 12 residues. The CDR3 loop reads CASSRGVNEQFF. For the CDR3, the DNA is TGTGCCAGCAGCAGGGGGGTGAATGAGCAGTTCTTC.

This clonotype was recorded a few times. The chain joins TRBV5-1 to TRBJ2-4, with 9 bases fitting TRBD2. The CDR3 totals 15 residues. CDR1 is SGHRS and CDR2 is YFSETQ in the germline V gene. The trim removed 4 bases at V and 4 bases at J, leaving 6 bases unmatched. In nucleotides, the CDR3 is TGCGCCAGCAGCCCGACTAGCGGAAAGAAAAACATTCAGTACTTC. Translating gives CASSPTSGKKNIQYF.

This clonotype was counted between two and nine times. The V and J genes are TRBV9 and TRBJ2-7, with D possibly called TRBD1 or TRBD2 (7 bases each). Germline V gene data show CDR1 as SGDLS and CDR2 as YYNGEE. V lost 0 bases, J lost 2 bases, and 12 bases lay in between. CDR3 length equals 15 residues. In nucleotides, the CDR3 is TGTGCCAGCAGCGTAGGGCAGGGGGGGACCTACGAGCAGTACTTC. Translated, it gives CASSVGQGGTYEQYF.

This clonotype was seen a handful of times. The chain links TRBV10-1 to TRBJ2-7; 9 bases are shared with TRBD2. Germline assignment: CDR1 WNHNN and CDR2 SYGVQD (reference sequence). J lost 3 bases, V lost 4 bases, and 4 bases had no gene match. The CDR3 loop spans 14 amino acids. This CDR3 reads CASSGATSGYEQYF. CDR3 DNA: TGCGCCAGCAGTGGGGCGACTAGCGGCTACGAGCAGTACTTC.

The table lists this clonotype with many counts. The junction differs from germline at one of its ends, possibly a read error. The chain links TRBV3-1 to TRBJ2-3; D is perhaps TRBD1 (5 bases). CDR3 size: 14 residues. Germline V gives CDR1 LGHDT, CDR2 YNNKEL (reference sequence). The CDR3 DNA reads TGTGCCAGCGGCCAGGGTGGACCCACAGATACGCAGTATTTT. Amino acids: CASGQGGPTDTQYF.

This clonotype was observed a few times. The V gene is TRBV5-1, the J gene TRBJ2-7, with 14 bases that match TRBD2. V was clipped by 4 bases and J by 2 bases; unmatched bases: 8. The germline V gene encodes CDR1 SGHRS and CDR2 YFSETQ. The CDR3 is made up of 17 amino acids. CDR3 in DNA: TGCGCCAGCAGCCCCGGGACTAGCGGGGGCCCTACCTACGAGCAGTACTTC. Protein product: CASSPGTSGGPTYEQYF.

The V gene is TRBV19, the J gene TRBJ1-4; D possibly corresponds to TRBD1 (6 bases). V lost 6 bases and J lost 3, with 14 bases in between. CDR1 and CDR2 from the germline V gene are LNHDA and SQIVND (reference sequence). This CDR3 spans 15 amino acids. The CDR3 is CASSRRTAPNEKLFF. CDR3 DNA sequence: TGTGCCAGTAGCAGGCGGACAGCCCCTAATGAAAAACTGTTTTTT.

V usage is TRBV6-4 and J usage is TRBJ1-1; 10 nucleotides agree with TRBD1. With V trimmed by 1 base and J by 1 base, 9 bases remained unmatched. Germline V lookup: CDR1 MRHNA, CDR2 SNTAGT. The CDR3 has 18 amino acids. The CDR3 spells CASSDWDRGQMANTEAFF. The CDR3 DNA sequence: TGTGCCAGCAGTGACTGGGACAGGGGTCAGATGGCGAACACTGAAGCTTTCTTT.

This clonotype has a count of ten or more. The chain employs TRBV18 and TRBJ2-5; D unclear. This CDR3 comprises 13 residues. Per germline, CDR1 KGHSH and CDR2 LQKENI. V gave up 3 bases and J gave up 2 bases, with 7 bases separating them. The CDR3 protein is CASSPNGQETQYF. DNA of the CDR3: TGTGCCAGCTCACCCAACGGTCAAGAGACCCAGTACTTC.

The gene calls are TRBV6-5 and TRBJ1-5; D may be TRBD1 (5 bases). CDR1 and CDR2 from the germline V gene are MNHEY and SVGAGI. The CDR3 covers 15 residues. Trimming took off 4 bases at V and 6 bases at J, with 16 bases between the two ends. The CDR3: CASSSGGGGIQPQHF. The DNA of the CDR3 is TGTGCCAGCAGTTCCGGGGGGGGGGGGATTCAGCCCCAGCATTTT.

This sequence joins TRBV5-1 and TRBJ2-6; unclear D gene. From germline, CDR1 is SGHRS and CDR2 YFSETQ. With 4 bases removed from V and 0 bases from J, the gap between germline ends came to 8 bases. The CDR3 contains 15 residues. CDR3 coding DNA: TGCGCCAGCAGCCCAGAGAGCTCTGGGGCCAACGTCCTGACTTTC. It specifies CASSPESSGANVLTF.

There are many counts of this clonotype. The V call is TRBV18, the J call TRBJ2-1; TRBD2 matches 7 bases. The CDR3 runs to 13 residues. Germline loops: CDR1 KGHSH, CDR2 LQKENI. Germline trimming cut 4 bases from V and 6 bases from J; bases unmatched to any gene: 3. CDR3 nucleotides: TGTGCCAGCTCACGGCGCGGGAGCAATGAGCAGTTCTTC. This gives the protein CASSRRGSNEQFF.

This clonotype was seen ten or more times. This sequence joins TRBV28 and TRBJ2-5; D gene uncertain. This CDR3 is built from 14 residues. The germline V gene encodes CDR1 MDHEN and CDR2 SYDVKM. V shed 2 bases and J shed 3 bases, with 10 bases lying between them. DNA of the CDR3: TGTGCCAGCAGTTTACCCGGATATGAAGAGACCCAGTACTTC. This encodes CASSLPGYEETQYF.

There are many counts of this clonotype. The chain is built from TRBV28 and TRBJ2-1; TRBD1 agrees at 7 bases. V was clipped by 2 bases and J by 5 bases; unmatched bases: 6. CDR1 and CDR2 from the germline V gene are MDHEN and SYDVKM. The CDR3 is 15 amino acids. In DNA, the CDR3 is TGTGCCAGCAGTTTAAGGGACAGAAGAGACAATGAGCAGTTCTTC. Translated: CASSLRDRRDNEQFF. Full variable domain (outside the CDR3, taken from reference TRBV28 and TRBJ2-1): DVKVTQSSRYLVKRTGEKVFLECVQDMDHENMFWYRQDPGLGLRLIYFSYDVKMKEKGDIPEGYSVSREKKERFSLILESASTNQTSMYLCASSLRDRRDNEQFFGPGTRLTVL.

This clonotype was seen ten or more times. V and J are TRBV6-1 and TRBJ1-5; D is perhaps TRBD1 (5 bases). Germline V gene data show CDR1 as MNHNS and CDR2 as SASEGT. The CDR3 runs 14 residues. V was cut by 2 bases and J by 7 bases, with 12 bases left in between. The CDR3 region is CASSETGVGQPQHF. DNA for the CDR3: TGTGCCAGCAGTGAAACGGGGGTTGGGCAGCCCCAGCATTTT.

This clonotype showed up many times. The genes are TRBV28 and TRBJ1-5; D is possibly TRBD1 (5 bases). V was shortened by 5 bases and J by 7 bases, with 21 bases between the two germline ends. Germline CDR1 MDHEN, CDR2 SYDVKM. The CDR3 has 16 amino acids. CDR3 residues: CASSIPSTEWGQPQHF. The CDR3 DNA sequence: TGTGCCAGCAGTATCCCATCGACAGAGTGGGGCCAGCCCCAGCATTTT.

This clonotype appeared many times. This sequence joins TRBV11-2 and TRBJ2-5; weak D call: TRBD2 (5 bases). The CDR3 consists of 15 residues. Germline CDR1 SGHAT, CDR2 FQNNGV. Trimming left V 4 bases short and J 1 base short, with 13 bases between. CDR3 protein: CASSYAPAVQETQYF. The CDR3 DNA is TGTGCCAGCAGCTACGCCCCAGCGGTCCAAGAGACCCAGTACTTC.

This clonotype was counted many times. The rearrangement uses TRBV7-2 and TRBJ2-3; the D call may be TRBD1 or TRBD2 (5 bases each). Per germline, CDR1 SGHTA and CDR2 FQGNSA. The CDR3 totals 14 residues. The ends were cut back, 7 bases at V and 10 bases at J, with 21 bases in the middle. CDR3 sequence (DNA): TGTGCCAGCACAGCCGCGGGCCCCAGGACATCGCAGTATTTT. Protein sequence: CASTAAGPRTSQYF.

This clonotype turned up a few times. This rearrangement joins TRBV28 to TRBJ1-4, with D hard to call. Trimming removed 6 bases from V and 7 bases from J, with 15 bases in between. The germline CDR1 and CDR2 sequences are MDHEN and SYDVKM. The CDR3 sequence is 14 residues long. The CDR3 DNA is TGTGCCAGCAGGGCATATGGGGTGGGTGAAAAACTGTTTTTT. It encodes CASRAYGVGEKLFF.

At least ten counts were recorded for this clonotype. The gene calls are TRBV5-1 and TRBJ2-3, with a tentative D call TRBD2 (6 bases). Deletions cut 4 bases from V and 2 bases from J, with 14 bases between. Germline V lookup: CDR1 SGHRS, CDR2 YFSETQ. The CDR3 spans 15 residues. CDR3 nucleotides: TGCGCCAGCAGCCAACGGGACTCACTCACAGATACGCAGTATTTT. Translating it yields CASSQRDSLTDTQYF.

This clonotype was found many times. The chain recombines TRBV6-1 with TRBJ2-1; 9 nucleotides agree with TRBD2. This CDR3 comprises 16 residues. Germline V gene data show CDR1 as MNHNS and CDR2 as SASEGT. The junction had 12 bases not matched to a gene; V was cut back by 6 bases and J by 6 bases. Here the CDR3 reads CASRAPGAGGGNEQFF. CDR3 DNA: TGTGCCAGCAGGGCCCCAGGGGCGGGAGGGGGCAATGAGCAGTTCTTC.

The sample holds many counts of this clonotype. The gene calls are TRBV30 and TRBJ2-3; 7 bases agree with TRBD1. V shed 5 bases, J shed 4 bases, and the junction held 18 bases outside the gene matches. There are 17 residues in the CDR3. Germline values: CDR1 GTSNPN, CDR2 SVGIG (reference sequence). CDR3 nucleotides: TGTGCCTGGGACCATTACCCGGGACAGTCTTCTTCAGATACGCAGTATTTT. Translating it yields CAWDHYPGQSSSDTQYF.

The chain combines TRBV29-1 with TRBJ2-7, with 9 nucleotides matching TRBD1. The CDR3 runs to 12 residues. Germline V CDR1 and CDR2: SQVTM, ANQGSEA. The V segment lost 6 bases and the J segment 4 bases; nucleotides outside the gene matches: 4. The CDR3 nucleotides are TGCAGCGTCTGGACAGGGGAATACGAGCAGTACTTC. As protein: CSVWTGEYEQYF.

This clonotype appeared many times. This rearrangement joins TRBV7-2 to TRBJ2-3, with D perhaps matching TRBD2 (5 bases). Germline CDR1 SGHTA, CDR2 FQGNSA. The CDR3 covers 13 residues. Trimming pared 1 base from V and 5 bases from J, leaving 7 bases between. The CDR3 DNA sequence: TGTGCCAGCAGCTTAGGACGGGGAGATACGCAGTATTTT. This encodes CASSLGRGDTQYF.

V and J are TRBV5-6 and TRBJ2-1; the match to TRBD1 covers 11 bases. CDR3 length equals 16 residues. Germline CDR1 reads SGHDT; CDR2 reads YYEEEE. J was trimmed by 3 bases and V by 1 base; bases with no gene match: 3. This CDR3 is CASSLYGTGGYNEQFF. The CDR3 DNA follows: TGTGCCAGCAGCTTGTACGGGACAGGGGGCTACAATGAGCAGTTCTTC.

At least ten counts were recorded for this clonotype. This chain connects TRBV3-1 to TRBJ2-1; D is perhaps TRBD2 (6 bases). V was cut by 3 bases and J by 9 bases, with 15 bases left in between. The V gene's germline CDR1 is LGHDT and CDR2 YNNKEL (reference sequence). The CDR3 length is 14 residues. The CDR3 protein is CASSHPGRGSEQFF. CDR3 bases: TGTGCCAGCAGCCATCCCGGACGGGGGAGTGAGCAGTTCTTC.

The CDR3 coding sequence is TGTGCCAGCAGTTACCGGGGAGCCGCTGAAGCTTTCTTT. Encoded protein: CASSYRGAAEAFF. The rearrangement uses TRBV6-6 and TRBJ1-1; D call uncertain. V was clipped by 2 bases and J by 6 bases, with 10 bases between them. The CDR3 is made up of 13 amino acids. The germline gives CDR1 MNHNY, CDR2 SVGAGI (reference sequence).

This clonotype was counted at least ten times. The chain joins TRBV18 to TRBJ1-1, with unresolved D. V was pared by 4 bases and J by 5 bases, with 14 bases between. The CDR3 sequence is 14 residues long. Germline CDR1 and CDR2: KGHSH and LQKENI. Here the CDR3 reads CASSQSTGETEAFF. The CDR3 nucleotides read TGTGCCAGCTCACAATCAACTGGGGAGACTGAAGCTTTCTTT.

The V call is TRBV5-4, the J call TRBJ2-2, with D possibly matching TRBD2 (5 bases). The CDR3 runs to 15 residues. Germline CDR1 reads SGHNT; CDR2 reads YYREEE (reference sequence). Between the trimmed V and J ends, which lost 5 bases and 3 bases, there was a span of 14 bases. The CDR3 loop reads CASRARGRDTGELFF. The CDR3 DNA reads TGTGCCAGCAGAGCCCGGGGTAGGGACACCGGGGAGCTGTTTTTT.